A selection of T cell receptor beta chains follows, all from one sample in a study of early T cells in non-severe SARS-CoV-2 infection. TCRdb re-called the 5' RACE reads with MiXCR, one entry per CDR3 protein. Among roughly 41,000 distinct CDR3 sequences listed, approximately 6.3% were seen once. The sample comprised whole blood. All receptors derive from an adult who was a healthcare worker with PCR-confirmed SARS-CoV-2 infection or an uninfected control (not recorded which). Each CDR3 is given with its conserved first and last residue. A D gene is named only where the DNA matches it firmly. Rows may omit the clone size; those that give it use once, few, many or a size class.

CDR3: CASSRSSYEQYF; DNA: TGTGCCAGCAGTCGTAGCTCCTACGAGCAGTACTTC; size: few; J: TRBJ2-7; V: TRBV14; D: -
CDR3: CASSRSGTAVDTQYF; DNA: TGTGCCAGCTCACGATCCGGGACTGCGGTAGATACGCAGTATTTT; size: many; J: TRBJ2-3; V: TRBV18; D: -
CDR3: CSAPTSGSTDTQYF; DNA: TGCAGCGCCCCGACTAGCGGAAGCACAGATACGCAGTATTTT; size: many; J: TRBJ2-3; V: TRBV29-1; D: TRBD2
CDR3: CASSAQGGGLAETQYF; DNA: TGTGCCAGCAGCGCACAAGGTGGGGGACTAGCGGAGACCCAGTACTTC; size: many; J: TRBJ2-5; V: TRBV9; D: TRBD2
CDR3: CSATSSGGRSDTQYF; DNA: TGCAGTGCTACCTCTAGCGGGGGGAGGTCAGATACGCAGTATTTT; size: -; J: TRBJ2-3; V: TRBV20-1; D: TRBD2
CDR3: CASSLGLIGQETQYF; DNA: TGTGCCAGCAGCTTAGGATTGATCGGGCAAGAGACCCAGTACTTC; size: many; J: TRBJ2-5; V: TRBV7-8; D: -
CDR3: CASSQSGGFGQPQHF; DNA: TGTGCCAGCAGCCAATCGGGGGGTTTCGGGCAGCCCCAGCATTTT; size: few; J: TRBJ1-5; V: TRBV3-1; D: -
CDR3: CSAPGTSEGEQFF; DNA: TGCAGTGCTCCCGGGACTAGCGAGGGTGAGCAGTTCTTC; size: few; J: TRBJ2-1; V: TRBV20-1; D: TRBD2
CDR3: CATSVTPGPGGTDTQYF; DNA: TGTGCCACCAGTGTCACCCCGGGCCCAGGCGGCACAGATACGCAGTATTTT; size: few; J: TRBJ2-3; V: TRBV24-1; D: -
CDR3: CASSVGRDNNYEQYF; DNA: TGTGCCAGCAGCGTAGGGCGGGACAATAACTACGAGCAGTACTTC; size: few; J: TRBJ2-7; V: TRBV9; D: -
CDR3: CSARAPGEQYF; DNA: TGCAGTGCTAGAGCACCGGGGGAGCAGTACTTC; size: -; J: TRBJ2-7; V: TRBV20-1; D: -
CDR3: CSGGAETQYF; DNA: TGCAGCGGCGGGGCGGAGACCCAGTACTTC; size: many; J: TRBJ2-5; V: TRBV29-1; D: -
CDR3: CASSEQGARGTDTQYF; DNA: TGTGCCAGCAGCGAACAGGGGGCGCGGGGCACAGATACGCAGTATTTT; size: many; J: TRBJ2-3; V: TRBV28; D: TRBD1
CDR3: CASSYGQQPQHF; DNA: TGTGCCAGCAGTTACGGACAGCAGCCCCAGCATTTT; size: many; J: TRBJ1-5; V: TRBV6-2/TRBV6-3; D: -
CDR3: CASSPDYQETQYF; DNA: TGTGCCAGCTCACCGGACTACCAAGAGACCCAGTACTTC; size: many; J: TRBJ2-5; V: TRBV18; D: -
CDR3: CSARQGQNSGNTIYF; DNA: TGCAGTGCTAGACAGGGACAGAACTCTGGAAACACCATATATTTT; size: many; J: TRBJ1-3; V: TRBV20-1; D: TRBD1
CDR3: CASSPTRGGPTGREQFF; DNA: TGTGCCAGCAGCCCCACCAGAGGGGGCCCCACAGGGCGAGAGCAGTTCTTC; size: -; J: TRBJ2-1; V: TRBV7-9; D: TRBD1
CDR3: CASSQGGGGEKLFF; DNA: TGTGCCAGCAGCCAAGGTGGGGGGGGCGAAAAACTGTTTTTT; size: many; J: TRBJ1-4; V: TRBV4-2; D: -
CDR3: CASSQAQALAGSSSYEQYF; DNA: TGTGCCAGCAGCCAAGCTCAGGCCCTAGCGGGTTCGAGCTCCTACGAGCAGTACTTC; size: many; J: TRBJ2-7; V: TRBV4-2; D: TRBD2
CDR3: CASSPIEGARKGNTIYF; DNA: TGTGCCAGCAGCCCCATCGAGGGCGCCCGGAAGGGAAACACCATATATTTT; size: many; J: TRBJ1-3; V: TRBV5-6; D: -
CDR3: CASSEGDTQYF; DNA: TGTGCCAGCAGTGAGGGGGATACGCAGTATTTT; size: many; J: TRBJ2-3; V: TRBV6-5; D: -
CDR3: CASSFSGRAYSYNEQFF; DNA: TGTGCCAGCAGCTTCAGCGGGAGGGCCTATTCCTACAATGAGCAGTTCTTC; size: many; J: TRBJ2-1; V: TRBV5-5; D: TRBD2
CDR3: CASSFLFGSPLHF; DNA: TGTGCCAGCAGCTTCCTCTTCGGTTCACCCCTCCACTTT; size: many; J: TRBJ1-6; V: TRBV7-2; D: -
CDR3: CATSRMGQAKNIQYF; DNA: TGTGCCACCAGTCGGATGGGACAAGCCAAAAACATTCAGTACTTC; size: few; J: TRBJ2-4; V: TRBV24-1; D: -
CDR3: CASSYGLAGAVEQFF; DNA: TGTGCCAGCAGCTACGGACTAGCGGGAGCAGTCGAGCAGTTCTTC; size: -; J: TRBJ2-1; V: TRBV12-3/TRBV12-4; D: TRBD2
CDR3: CASSSQTGGYEQYF; DNA: TGTGCCAGCAGTTCGCAGACAGGGGGCTACGAGCAGTACTTC; size: many; J: TRBJ2-7; V: TRBV12-3/TRBV12-4; D: TRBD1
CDR3: CATKWGIETDTQYF; DNA: TGTGCCACCAAGTGGGGGATTGAGACAGATACGCAGTATTTT; size: many; J: TRBJ2-3; V: TRBV15; D: -
CDR3: CASSSVPGLAGVETQYF; DNA: TGTGCCAGCAGCTCGGTCCCGGGACTAGCGGGAGTAGAGACCCAGTACTTC; size: many; J: TRBJ2-5; V: TRBV7-8; D: TRBD2
CDR3: CASSQTSGGKLAKNIQYF; DNA: TGTGCCAGCAGCCAGACTAGCGGGGGGAAACTAGCCAAAAACATTCAGTACTTC; size: few; J: TRBJ2-4; V: TRBV7-9; D: TRBD2
CDR3: CASLPPGTYEQYF; DNA: TGTGCCAGCTTACCGCCCGGAACCTACGAGCAGTACTTC; size: few; J: TRBJ2-7; V: TRBV12-3/TRBV12-4; D: -
CDR3: CSVGQVETQYF; DNA: TGCAGCGTTGGGCAGGTAGAGACCCAGTACTTC; size: -; J: TRBJ2-5; V: TRBV29-1; D: -
CDR3: CASSLTVIQTYEQYF; DNA: TGTGCCAGCAGTCTGACAGTTATTCAGACCTACGAGCAGTACTTC; size: once; J: TRBJ2-7; V: TRBV28; D: -
CDR3: CSASPGTLTYEQYF; DNA: TGCAGTGCTAGCCCCGGGACTCTAACCTACGAGCAGTACTTC; size: many; J: TRBJ2-7; V: TRBV20-1; D: -
CDR3: CASSGSVWTTHEQYF; DNA: TGTGCCAGCAGCGGATCCGTTTGGACTACGCACGAGCAGTACTTC; size: many; J: TRBJ2-7; V: TRBV7-2; D: -
CDR3: CASSWRGVGQPQHF; DNA: TGTGCCAGCAGTTGGCGGGGGGTGGGTCAGCCCCAGCATTTT; size: many; J: TRBJ1-5; V: TRBV12-3/TRBV12-4; D: -
CDR3: CASSPLAGGPETQYF; DNA: TGCGCCAGCAGCCCCTTAGCGGGGGGCCCAGAGACCCAGTACTTC; size: -; J: TRBJ2-5; V: TRBV5-1; D: TRBD2